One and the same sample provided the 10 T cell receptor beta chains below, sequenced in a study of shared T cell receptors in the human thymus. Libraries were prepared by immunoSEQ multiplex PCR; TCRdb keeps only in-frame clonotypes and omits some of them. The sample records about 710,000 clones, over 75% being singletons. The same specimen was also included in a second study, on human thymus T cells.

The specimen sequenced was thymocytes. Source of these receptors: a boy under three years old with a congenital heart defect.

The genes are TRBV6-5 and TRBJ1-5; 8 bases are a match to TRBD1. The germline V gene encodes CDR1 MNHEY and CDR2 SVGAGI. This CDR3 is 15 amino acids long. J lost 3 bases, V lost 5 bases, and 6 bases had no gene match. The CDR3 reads CASSKTGGLNQPQHF. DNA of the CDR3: TGTGCCAGCAGTAAAACAGGGGGACTCAATCAGCCCCAGCATTTT.

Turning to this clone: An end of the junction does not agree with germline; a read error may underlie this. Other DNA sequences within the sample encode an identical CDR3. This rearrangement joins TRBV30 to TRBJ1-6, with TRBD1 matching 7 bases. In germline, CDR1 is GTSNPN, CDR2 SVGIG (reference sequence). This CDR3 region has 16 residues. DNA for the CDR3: TGTGCCTGGAACATCACAGGGGCGCCCTATAATTCCCCCCTCCACTTT. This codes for CAWNITGAPYNSPLHF.

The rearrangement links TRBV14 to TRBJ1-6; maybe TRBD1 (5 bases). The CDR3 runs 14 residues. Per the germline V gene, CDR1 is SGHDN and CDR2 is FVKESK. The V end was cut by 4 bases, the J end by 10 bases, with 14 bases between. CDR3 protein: CASSPKPRGSPLHF. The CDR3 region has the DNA TGTGCCAGCAGCCCGAAACCAAGGGGCTCACCCCTCCACTTT.

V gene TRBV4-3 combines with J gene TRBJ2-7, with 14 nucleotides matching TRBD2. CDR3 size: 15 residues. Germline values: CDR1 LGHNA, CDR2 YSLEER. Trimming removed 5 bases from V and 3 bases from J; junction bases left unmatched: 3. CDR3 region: CASSYGLAGGYEQYF. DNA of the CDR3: TGCGCCAGCAGCTATGGACTAGCGGGAGGCTACGAGCAGTACTTC.

CDR3 nucleotides: TGTGCCAGCAGACCACAGCAAAACCGCTACGAGCAGTACTTC. This encodes CASRPQQNRYEQYF. The J gene is TRBJ2-7, the V gene TRBV25-1; D gene ambiguous. Trimming shortened V by 6 bases and J by 3 bases, and 15 bases separated the two germline ends. This CDR3 is 14 amino acids long. Germline CDR1 MGHDK, CDR2 SYGVNS.

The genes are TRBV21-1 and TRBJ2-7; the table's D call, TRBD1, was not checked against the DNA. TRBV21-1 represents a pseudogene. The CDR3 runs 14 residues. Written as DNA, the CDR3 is TGTGCCAGCAGCAATCGACAGGGCCCCTACGAGCAGTACTTC. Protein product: CASSNRQGPYEQYF.

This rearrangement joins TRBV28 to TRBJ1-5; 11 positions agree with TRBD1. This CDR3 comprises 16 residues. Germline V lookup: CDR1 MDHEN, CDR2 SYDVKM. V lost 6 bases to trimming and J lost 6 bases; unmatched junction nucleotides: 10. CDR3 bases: TGTGCCAGCAGGGGGAGAGGACAGGGGGCGTTTCAGCCCCAGCATTTT. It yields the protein CASRGRGQGAFQPQHF.

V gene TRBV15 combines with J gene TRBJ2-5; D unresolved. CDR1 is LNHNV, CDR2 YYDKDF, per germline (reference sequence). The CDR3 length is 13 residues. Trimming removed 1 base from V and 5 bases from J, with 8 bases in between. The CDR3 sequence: CATSRVQTETQYF. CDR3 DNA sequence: TGTGCCACCAGCAGAGTACAGACGGAGACCCAGTACTTC. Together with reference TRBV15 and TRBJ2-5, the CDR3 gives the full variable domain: DAMVIQNPRYQVTQFGKPVTLSCSQTLNHNVMYWYQQKSSQAPKLLFHYYDKDFNNEADTPDNFQSRRPNTSFCFLDIRSPGLGDTAMYLCATSRVQTETQYFGPGTRLLVL.

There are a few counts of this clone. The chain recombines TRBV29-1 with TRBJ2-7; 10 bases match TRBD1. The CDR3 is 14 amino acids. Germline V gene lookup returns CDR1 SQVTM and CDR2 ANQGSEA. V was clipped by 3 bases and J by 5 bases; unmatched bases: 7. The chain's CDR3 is CSVEGGQGGHEQYF. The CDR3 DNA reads TGCAGCGTTGAGGGAGGACAGGGGGGTCACGAGCAGTACTTC.

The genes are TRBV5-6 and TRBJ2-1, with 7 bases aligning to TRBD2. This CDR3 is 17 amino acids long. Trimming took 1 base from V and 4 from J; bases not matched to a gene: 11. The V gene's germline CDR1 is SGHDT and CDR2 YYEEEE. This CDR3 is CASSLIFGTILYNEQFF. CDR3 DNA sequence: TGTGCCAGCAGCTTGATATTTGGGACTATCCTTTACAATGAGCAGTTCTTC.